Sequencing of this T cell receptor (beta chain) was carried out in a study of T-cell memory formation after mild COVID-19. Across the study: There were largely donor-specific TCR clusters.

Constant-segment primers and 5'RACE yielded cDNA libraries for TCR alpha and TCR beta, each carrying sample barcodes and UMIs. TCRdb recomputed calls from the 5' RACE reads with MiXCR, one row per CDR3 protein. Of about 340,000 distinct CDR3 sequences in the sample, around 15% were seen once. This clonotype was recorded a few times. This CDR3 comprises 16 residues. Germline V lookup: CDR1 SGHRS, CDR2 YFSETQ. V lost 3 bases to trimming and J lost 3 bases, with 17 bases between them. Sequencing used PBMCs or a T cell subset sorted from them (not recorded which). The clonotype was recovered from a young man who had mild COVID-19 (a few samples of this study predate the infection). Cell type and time point are not known. V and J are TRBV5-1 and TRBJ2-3; D is possibly TRBD2 (7 bases). The chain's CDR3 is CASSSWGGAATDTQYF. The CDR3 bases are TGCGCCAGCAGCTCCTGGGGGGGGGCAGCGACAGATACGCAGTATTTT.